Listed below are T cell receptor beta chains from one sample, sequenced in a study of blood T cell repertoires in COVID-19. Profiled with immunoSEQ multiplex PCR; TCRdb holds only in-frame clones, not every one. The sample lists approximately 330,000 clones, roughly 87% occurring once. Sample: peripheral blood. These receptors were collected from a man under 40 with COVID-19, enrolled during active disease. The CDR3 runs from the conserved cysteine through the conserved F or W. The order of the fields is V gene, J gene, clone size, D gene, CDR3 protein, CDR3 DNA. A D gene is named only where the DNA matches it firmly. Expanded clones get a size class; other rows say once, few or many, or leave the size out.

>TRBV20-1|TRBJ1-2|.|TRBD1
CSASDNRGTSYGYTF
TGCAGTGCTAGTGATAACAGGGGGACCTCTTATGGCTACACCTTC
>TRBV3-1/TRBV3-2|TRBJ1-2|few|.
CASSQDWQGHTF
TGTGCCAGCAGCCAAGATTGGCAGGGTCACACCTTC
>TRBV28|TRBJ2-3|.|TRBD2
CASSLLDAGRGGLSTDTQYF
TGTGCCAGCAGTTTACTTGACGCAGGGAGGGGCGGCTTGAGCACAGATACGCAGTATTTT
>TRBV18|TRBJ2-1|.|.
CASSRSTLTSIHEQFF
TGTGCCAGCTCACGTTCGACTTTGACGTCCATCCATGAGCAGTTCTTC
>TRBV12-3/TRBV12-4|TRBJ2-3|.|TRBD2
CASSLTGRAEYF
TGTGCCAGCAGTTTAACCGGGAGGGCGGAGTATTTT
>TRBV3-1/TRBV3-2|TRBJ1-6|.|.
CASSRQRNSPLHF
TGTGCCAGCAGCCGACAGAGAAATTCACCCCTCCACTTT
>TRBV7-3|TRBJ2-7|.|TRBD1
CASSPAGTGTNEQYF
TGTGCCAGCAGCCCCGCGGGGACAGGGACTAACGAGCAGTACTTC
>TRBV4-1|TRBJ1-3|.|TRBD1
CASSPQGADRASGNTIYF
TGCGCCAGCAGCCCCCAGGGGGCGGACAGGGCATCTGGAAACACCATATATTTT
>TRBV5-4|TRBJ1-2|.|.
CASSLQGSNYGYTF
TGTGCCAGCAGCTTACAGGGTTCAAACTATGGCTACACCTTC
>TRBV6-5|TRBJ2-1|.|.
CASSYSGRLYNEQFF
TGTGCCAGCAGTTACTCTGGGCGTCTATACAATGAGCAGTTCTTC
>TRBV9|TRBJ1-1|.|.
CASSVDVSGLTEAFF
TGTGCCAGCAGCGTAGATGTTTCGGGTCTCACTGAAGCTTTCTTT
>TRBV27|TRBJ1-5|.|TRBD1
CASSLKGARNQPQHF
TGTGCCAGCAGTTTAAAGGGGGCCCGCAATCAGCCCCAGCATTTT
>TRBV6-6|TRBJ2-7|.|TRBD1
CASSDTGGSYEQYF
TGTGCCAGCAGTGACACAGGGGGCTCCTACGAGCAGTACTTC
>TRBV7-9|TRBJ1-2|.|.
CASSARQYTYGYTF
TGTGCCAGCAGCGCCAGACAGTATACCTATGGCTACACCTTC
>TRBV28|TRBJ1-6|.|.
CASSSGDHRVELPLHF
TGTGCCAGCAGTTCTGGGGACCACAGGGTAGAGCTGCCCCTCCACTTT
>TRBV3-1/TRBV3-2|TRBJ2-2|.|.
CASSQGWTGGGTGELFF
TGTGCCAGCAGCCAAGGTTGGACGGGGGGCGGCACCGGGGAGCTGTTTTTT